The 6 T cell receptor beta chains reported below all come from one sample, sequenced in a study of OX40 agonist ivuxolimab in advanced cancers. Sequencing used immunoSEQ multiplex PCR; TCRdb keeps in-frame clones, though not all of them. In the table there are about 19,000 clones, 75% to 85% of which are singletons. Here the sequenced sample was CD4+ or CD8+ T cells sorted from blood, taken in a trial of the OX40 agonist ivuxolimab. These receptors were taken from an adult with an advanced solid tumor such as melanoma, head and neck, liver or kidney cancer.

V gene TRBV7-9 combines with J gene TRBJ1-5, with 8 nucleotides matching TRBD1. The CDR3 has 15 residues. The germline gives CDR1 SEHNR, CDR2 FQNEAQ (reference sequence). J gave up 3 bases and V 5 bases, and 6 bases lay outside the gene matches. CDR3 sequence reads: CASSPATGVNQPQHF. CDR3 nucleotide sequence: TGTGCCAGCAGCCCCGCGACAGGGGTCAATCAGCCCCAGCATTTT.

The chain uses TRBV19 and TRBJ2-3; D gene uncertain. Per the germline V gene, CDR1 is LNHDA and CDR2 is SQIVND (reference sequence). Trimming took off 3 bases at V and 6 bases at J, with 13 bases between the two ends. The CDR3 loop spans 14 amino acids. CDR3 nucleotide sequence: TGTGCCAGTAGTATGACGGCAGCGCGGGATACGCAGTATTTT. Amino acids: CASSMTAARDTQYF.

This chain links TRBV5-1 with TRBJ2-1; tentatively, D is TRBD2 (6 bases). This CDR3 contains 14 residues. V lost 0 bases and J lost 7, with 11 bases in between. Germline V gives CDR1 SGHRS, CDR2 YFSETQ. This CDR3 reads CASSLVDRGNEQFF. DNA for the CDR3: TGCGCCAGCAGCTTGGTCGACCGGGGGAATGAGCAGTTCTTC.

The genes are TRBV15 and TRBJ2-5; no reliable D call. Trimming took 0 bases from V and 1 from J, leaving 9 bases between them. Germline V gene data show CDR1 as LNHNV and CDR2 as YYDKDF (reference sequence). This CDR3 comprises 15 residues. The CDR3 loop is CATSRDGISQETQYF. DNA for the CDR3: TGTGCCACCAGCAGAGATGGGATCTCCCAAGAGACCCAGTACTTC.

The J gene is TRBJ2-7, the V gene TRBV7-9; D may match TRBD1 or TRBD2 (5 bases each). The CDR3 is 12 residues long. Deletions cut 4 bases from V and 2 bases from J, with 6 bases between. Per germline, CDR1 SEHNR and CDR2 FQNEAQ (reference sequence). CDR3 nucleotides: TGTGCCAGCAGCTCGGGGCCCTACGAGCAGTACTTC. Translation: CASSSGPYEQYF.

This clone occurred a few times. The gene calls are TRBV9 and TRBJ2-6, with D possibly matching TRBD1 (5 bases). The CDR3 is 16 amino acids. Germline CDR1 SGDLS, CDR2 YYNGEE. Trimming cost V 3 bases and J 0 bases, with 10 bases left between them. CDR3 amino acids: CASSEGHISGANVLTF. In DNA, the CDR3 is TGTGCCAGCAGCGAGGGGCACATCTCTGGGGCCAACGTCCTGACTTTC.